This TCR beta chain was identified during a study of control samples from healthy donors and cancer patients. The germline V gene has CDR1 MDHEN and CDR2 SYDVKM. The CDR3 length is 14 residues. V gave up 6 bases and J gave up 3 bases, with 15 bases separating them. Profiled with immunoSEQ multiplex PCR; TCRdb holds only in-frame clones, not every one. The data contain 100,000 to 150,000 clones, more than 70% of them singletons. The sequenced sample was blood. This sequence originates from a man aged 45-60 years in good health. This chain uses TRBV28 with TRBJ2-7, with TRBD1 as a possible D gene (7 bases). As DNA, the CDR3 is TGTGCCAGCAGGTCCGGCGGGACAGACTACGAGCAGTACTTC. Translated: CASRSGGTDYEQYF.